This record concerns one T cell receptor beta chain sequence. Its recognized antigen is unknown. No clone much larger than this one lies a single base away; base qualities are absent. The same CDR3 can be traced to other DNA sequences in this sample. The entry originates in a study of blood T cell repertoires in COVID-19 (dated by TCRdb to 2020 to 2021). Regarding the research as a whole: The collaborator samples originated in the United States, Italy and Spain and spanned the acute and convalescent phases of COVID-19. Where available, HLA class I and class II types were obtained from metadata supplied by the sample provider rather than from assay-based typing. Sample metadata almost always included a de-identified subject ID, COVID-19 status, age in years and sex. The prospective study material was composed of cDNA or gDNA derived from T cells, B-cell-depleted T cells, or PBMCs. Deeply sampled blood TCRbeta repertoires from subjects exposed to, actively infected with, or recovered from COVID-19 were included in the dataset. The samples were drawn from the first 160 participants of the ongoing ImmuneRACE study and from some 1,300 subjects provided by 6 global collaborators. The repertoires were made available in a free public database intended to serve as a resource for research on the immune response to SARS-CoV-2. The study at large found these results: The quantity of clinical and demographic metadata differed by source and by participant and was supplied without curation.

V loses 4 bases of germline sequence and J loses 3 bases, and the interval between the two ends is 2 bases. The CDR3 measures 11 amino acids from cysteine to phenylalanine. The read is trimmed to its CDR3 DNA, 33 bases read in frame from base 1. Taken from the germline V gene (reference sequence), the CDR1 and CDR2 loops are SEHNR and FQNEAQ. The immunoSEQ Assay, a bias-controlled multiplex PCR, was used to amplify TCRbeta CDR3 regions from genomic DNA. The original pipeline was this. The number of nucleated cells in each sample was estimated by amplification of reference gene primers within the assay. To quantify the absolute abundance of each unique TCRbeta CDR3 rearrangement, sequence reads were collapsed and filtered. For each sample, productive Simpson clonality was calculated as the square root of Simpson's diversity index over productive rearrangements. This immuneACCESS table, as held by TCRdb, lists in-frame sequences with V and J called but not all clones. Of the missing ones, under half trace to an unresolved V gene in checked studies; the others have no known cause. The V and J calls and the clone size are those of that table, but D and trimming were determined from the DNA. Across this sample there are 350,000 to 400,000 clones, with approximately 87% seen only once. Approximately 1% of the sample is in the top ten clones.

In the prospective study, participants were about 18 to 90 years old, resided in about two dozen geographic areas of the United States, and were enrolled through a virtual design. To assign participants to cohorts, the prospective study relied on clinical history that participants themselves reported in a screening survey and a study questionnaire. In the prospective study, whole blood, serum and a nasopharyngeal or oropharyngeal swab were collected from each participant by mobile phlebotomists. Prospective study participants could optionally give additional blood draws and questionnaires over a roughly two-month period. Prospective study blood samples were shipped either frozen or at room temperature before DNA extraction.

This clonotype was sampled from a woman younger than 45 with acute COVID-19. Recombination linked TRBV7-9 to TRBJ2-3; the D gene lacks a confident call. The sequenced sample was PBMCs or T cells enriched from blood (not recorded which). The nucleotide sequence reads TGTGCCAGCAGCTCGACAGATACGCAGTATTTT. Protein translation: CASSSTDTQYF. Here the CDR3 is joined to the reference TRBV7-9 and TRBJ2-3 genes, and the full variable domain is: DTGVSQNPRHKITKRGQNVTFRCDPISEHNRLYWYRQTLGQGPEFLTYFQNEAQLEKSRLLSDRFSAERPKGSFSTLEIQRTEQGDSAMYLCASSSTDTQYFGPGTRLTVL.